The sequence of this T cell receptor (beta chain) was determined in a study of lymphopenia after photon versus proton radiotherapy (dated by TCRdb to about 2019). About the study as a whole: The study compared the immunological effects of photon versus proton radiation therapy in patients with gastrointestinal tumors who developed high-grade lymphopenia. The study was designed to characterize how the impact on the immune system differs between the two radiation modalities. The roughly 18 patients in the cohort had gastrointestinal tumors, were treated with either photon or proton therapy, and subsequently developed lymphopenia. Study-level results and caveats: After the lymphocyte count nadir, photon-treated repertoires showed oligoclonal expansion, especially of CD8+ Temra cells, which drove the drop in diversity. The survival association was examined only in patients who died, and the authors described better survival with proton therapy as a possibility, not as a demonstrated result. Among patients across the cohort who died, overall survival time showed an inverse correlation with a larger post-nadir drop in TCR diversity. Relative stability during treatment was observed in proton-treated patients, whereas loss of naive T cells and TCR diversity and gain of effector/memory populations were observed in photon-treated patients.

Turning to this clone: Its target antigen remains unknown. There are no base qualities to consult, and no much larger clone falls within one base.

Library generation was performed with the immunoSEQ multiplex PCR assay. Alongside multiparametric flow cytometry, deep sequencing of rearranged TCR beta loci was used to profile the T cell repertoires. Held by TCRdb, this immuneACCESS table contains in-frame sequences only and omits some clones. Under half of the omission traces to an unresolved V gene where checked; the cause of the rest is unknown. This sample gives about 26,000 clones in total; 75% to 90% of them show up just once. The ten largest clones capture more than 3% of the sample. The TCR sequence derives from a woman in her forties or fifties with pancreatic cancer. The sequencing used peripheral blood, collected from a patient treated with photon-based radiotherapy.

The CDR3 protein is CASSPAAGYEQYF. The bases are TGTGCCAGCAGTCCCGCAGCCGGGTACGAGCAGTACTTC. This receptor chain uses TRBV7-2 and TRBJ2-7; no D gene can be assigned with confidence. From a lookup of the germline V gene, CDR1 and CDR2 are SGHTA and FQGNSA. Measured from the cysteine to the phenylalanine, the CDR3 is 13 residues long. CDR3 DNA is the only sequence kept; it has 39 bases, read in frame from the first base. Trimming removed 6 bases from V and 4 bases from J, leaving 13 bases between the germline ends.